These 18 T cell receptor beta chains were all obtained from the same sample, sequenced in a study of blood T cell repertoires in COVID-19. Measured with immunoSEQ multiplex PCR; TCRdb has only the in-frame clones, and not every one. The sample has approximately 180,000 clones, more than 75% seen once; the top ten hold about a sixth. Sequencing input: PBMCs or T cells enriched from blood (not recorded which). The receptor set was obtained from a woman aged 45-60 years with acute COVID-19.

The V gene is TRBV6-5, the J gene TRBJ1-1; a weak D match, TRBD1 (5 bases). This CDR3 is built from 14 residues. Germline V gives CDR1 MNHEY, CDR2 SVGAGI. Trimming stripped 0 bases from V and 9 bases from J, with 14 bases between. CDR3 in DNA: TGTGCCAGCAGTTACTCCAGGGAAACGACTCAAGCTTTCTTT. Amino acids: CASSYSRETTQAFF.

The CDR3 DNA follows: TGTGCCAGCAGTTTTGACCCGGGACAGCCGACTGAAGCTTTCTTT. Protein: CASSFDPGQPTEAFF. The chain couples TRBV27 to TRBJ1-1, with 7 bases identical to TRBD1. The CDR3 runs 15 residues. Germline CDR1 is MNHEY and CDR2 is SMNVEV (reference sequence). Losses at the gene ends were 3 bases for V and 5 bases for J; bases not matched to a gene: 9.

This clone is a singleton in its sample. The chain recombines TRBV4-2 with TRBJ1-1, with TRBD1 identical over 9 bases. Germline values: CDR1 LGHNA, CDR2 YNFKEQ. The CDR3 spans 14 residues. The V and J ends lost 2 bases and 5 bases, in that order; junction bases with no gene match: 3. Written as DNA, the CDR3 is TGTGCCAGCAGCCAACGACAGGGGGTAACTGAAGCTTTCTTT. Its translation: CASSQRQGVTEAFF.

The chain has TRBV5-1 and TRBJ2-3; D possibly corresponds to TRBD2 (6 bases). Germline V gives CDR1 SGHRS, CDR2 YFSETQ. This CDR3 has 14 amino acids. V was clipped by 2 bases and J by 5 bases, with 12 bases between them. This CDR3 reads CASSFGGVGDTQYF. For the CDR3, the DNA is TGCGCCAGCAGCTTTGGCGGGGTGGGAGATACGCAGTATTTT.

The chain is built from TRBV27 and TRBJ1-2; no reliable D call. V lost 5 bases and J 6 bases, leaving 10 bases between the germline ends. The germline gives CDR1 MNHEY, CDR2 SMNVEV (reference sequence). This CDR3 spans 12 amino acids. CDR3 bases: TGTGCCAGCAGTACGGGGAGCCATGGCTACACCTTC. Translating gives CASSTGSHGYTF.

A note on this clone: The same CDR3 arises from other DNA sequences in this sample as well. This chain uses TRBV7-9 with TRBJ1-2; TRBD1 agrees at 8 bases. Germline trimming cut 5 bases from V and 5 bases from J; bases unmatched to any gene: 4. The CDR3 is made up of 13 amino acids. From germline, CDR1 is SEHNR and CDR2 FQNEAQ (reference sequence). CDR3 in amino acids: CASSLGQGYGYTF. CDR3 nucleotide sequence: TGTGCCAGCAGCCTAGGACAGGGTTATGGCTACACCTTC.

This chain links TRBV19 with TRBJ2-3; D perhaps matches TRBD2 (5 bases). The germline CDR1 and CDR2 sequences are LNHDA and SQIVND (reference sequence). The CDR3 covers 13 residues. V was pared by 6 bases and J by 1 base, with 8 bases between. CDR3 region: CASSGVGTDTQYF. Written as DNA, the CDR3 is TGTGCCAGTAGCGGGGTCGGCACAGATACGCAGTATTTT.

In DNA, the CDR3 is TGCGCCAGCAGCCAAGACTCCCCCCAGAATCAGCCCCAGCATTTT. Amino acid sequence: CASSQDSPQNQPQHF. The rearrangement uses TRBV4-1 and TRBJ1-5; no clear D gene. Between the trimmed V and J ends, which lost 0 bases and 4 bases, there was a span of 10 bases. The CDR3 is made up of 15 amino acids. The germline gives CDR1 MGHRA, CDR2 YSYEKL.

V is TRBV7-3 and J is TRBJ2-1; maybe TRBD2 (6 bases). CDR3 size: 16 residues. Germline V gene lookup returns CDR1 SGHTA and CDR2 FQGTGA. V lost 1 base and J lost 6, with 16 bases in between. In DNA form, the CDR3 reads TGTGCCAGCAGCTTAAGGTCGGCTAGCGCAGGCAATGAGCAGTTCTTC. Its translation is CASSLRSASAGNEQFF.

The chain uses TRBV6-9 and TRBJ2-7; D remains unclear. Trimming removed 2 bases from V and 3 bases from J, with 5 bases in between. Germline assignment: CDR1 MNHGY and CDR2 SVAAGI. This CDR3 has 12 amino acids. CDR3 region: CASSYNSYEQYV. In nucleotides, the CDR3 is TGTGCCAGCAGTTATAACAGCTACGAGCAGTACGTC.

The V gene is TRBV19, the J gene TRBJ2-5, with D possibly being TRBD1 (6 bases). Trimming took off 9 bases at V and 5 bases at J, with 13 bases between the two ends. The length of the CDR3 is 12 residues. Germline V gene sequence: CDR1 LNHDA, CDR2 SQIVND (reference sequence). The CDR3 DNA reads TGTGCCAGCCGACAGGCCGGGGAGACCCAGTACTTC. Its translation: CASRQAGETQYF.

The rearrangement links TRBV7-9 to TRBJ1-2, with D perhaps matching TRBD1 (5 bases). Germline V lookup: CDR1 SEHNR, CDR2 FQNEAQ (reference sequence). This CDR3 spans 13 amino acids. Trimming shortened V by 5 bases and J by 4 bases, and 11 bases separated the two germline ends. The CDR3, as DNA: TGTGCCAGCAGCAAAGACAGTAGCTATGGCTACACCTTC. It codes for CASSKDSSYGYTF.

This chain uses TRBV11-2 with TRBJ1-1; no clear D gene. CDR1 and CDR2 (germline): SGHAT, FQNNGV. The CDR3 covers 15 residues. V was clipped by 5 bases and J by 1 base, with 14 bases between them. In DNA form, the CDR3 reads TGTGCCAGCAGCCCCACGCCGAAAGCGAACACTGAAGCTTTCTTT. Its protein product is CASSPTPKANTEAFF.

The chain is built from TRBV6-5 and TRBJ2-7; 9 nucleotides agree with TRBD1. Germline V gene sequence: CDR1 MNHEY, CDR2 SVGAGI. V gave up 7 bases and J gave up 3 bases; unmatched junction bases: 10. The CDR3 has 15 amino acids. The CDR3 bases are TGTGCCAGCAAAGGGGCGGACAGGGGTCTCTACGAGCAGTACGTC. This encodes CASKGADRGLYEQYV.

The chain uses TRBV7-9 and TRBJ1-6; the match to TRBD1 covers 8 bases. From germline, CDR1 is SEHNR and CDR2 FQNEAQ (reference sequence). The trim removed 7 bases at V and 7 bases at J, leaving 9 bases unmatched. The CDR3 has 15 residues. The CDR3 is CASTLAWTGNSPLHF. The CDR3 nucleotides are TGTGCCAGCACCCTGGCGTGGACAGGGAATTCACCCCTCCACTTT.

The chain has TRBV27 and TRBJ1-2; the D gene is possibly TRBD1 (5 bases). The CDR3 loop spans 14 amino acids. CDR1 MNHEY and CDR2 SMNVEV come from the germline V gene (reference sequence). The V end was cut by 3 bases, the J end by 3 bases, with 11 bases between. The CDR3 nucleotides are TGTGCCAGCAGTTTCCGAACGGGGGACTATGGCTACACCTTC. It translates to CASSFRTGDYGYTF.

V usage is TRBV28 and J usage is TRBJ1-2, with 8 nucleotides matching TRBD1. CDR1 is MDHEN and CDR2 is SYDVKM in the germline V gene. Unmatched junction bases numbered 11, after V lost 6 bases and J lost 8 bases. The CDR3 covers 14 residues. Written as DNA, the CDR3 is TGTGCCAGCAGGTCCGGACAGGGCGGTATGGGCTACACCTTC. The encoded protein is CASRSGQGGMGYTF.

The chain couples TRBV6-5 to TRBJ1-5; D ambiguous. Deletions cut 4 bases from V and 6 bases from J, with 16 bases between. This CDR3 is 15 amino acids long. Germline V gene sequence: CDR1 MNHEY, CDR2 SVGAGI. The CDR3 here is CASSSYGDEGQPQHF. In DNA form, the CDR3 reads TGTGCCAGCAGTTCTTACGGGGATGAAGGTCAGCCCCAGCATTTT.